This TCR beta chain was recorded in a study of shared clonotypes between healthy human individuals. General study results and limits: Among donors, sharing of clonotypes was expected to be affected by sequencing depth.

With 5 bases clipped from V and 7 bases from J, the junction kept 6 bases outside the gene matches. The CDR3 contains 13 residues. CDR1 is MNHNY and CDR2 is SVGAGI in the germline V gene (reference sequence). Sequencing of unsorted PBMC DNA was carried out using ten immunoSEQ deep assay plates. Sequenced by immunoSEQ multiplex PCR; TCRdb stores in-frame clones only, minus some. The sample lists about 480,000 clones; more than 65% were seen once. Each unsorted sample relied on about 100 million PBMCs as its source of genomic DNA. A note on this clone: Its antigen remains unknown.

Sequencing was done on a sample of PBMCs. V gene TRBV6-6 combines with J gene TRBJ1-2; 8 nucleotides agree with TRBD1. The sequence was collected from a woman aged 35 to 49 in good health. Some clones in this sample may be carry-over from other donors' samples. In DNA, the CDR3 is TGTGCCAGCAGTCCGGGACAGGAGGGTGGCTACACCTTC. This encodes CASSPGQEGGYTF.